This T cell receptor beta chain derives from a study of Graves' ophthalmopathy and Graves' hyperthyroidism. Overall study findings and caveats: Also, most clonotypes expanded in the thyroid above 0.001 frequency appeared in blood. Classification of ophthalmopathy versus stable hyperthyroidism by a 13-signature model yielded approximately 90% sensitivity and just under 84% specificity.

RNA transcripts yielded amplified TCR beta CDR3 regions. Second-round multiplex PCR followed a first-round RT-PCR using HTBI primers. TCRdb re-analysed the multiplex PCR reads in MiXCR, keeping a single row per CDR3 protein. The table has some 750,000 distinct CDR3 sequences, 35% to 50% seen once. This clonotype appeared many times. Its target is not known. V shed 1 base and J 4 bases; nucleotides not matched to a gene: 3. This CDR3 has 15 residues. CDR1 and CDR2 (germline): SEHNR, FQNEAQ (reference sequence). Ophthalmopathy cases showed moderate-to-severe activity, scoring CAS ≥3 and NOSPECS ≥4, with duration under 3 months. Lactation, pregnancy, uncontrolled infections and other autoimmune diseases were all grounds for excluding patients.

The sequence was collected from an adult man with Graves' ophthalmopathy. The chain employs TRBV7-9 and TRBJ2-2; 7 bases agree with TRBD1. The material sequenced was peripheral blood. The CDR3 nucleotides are TGTGCCAGCAGCTTAGACTGGACAGGCACCGGGGAGCTGTTTTTT. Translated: CASSLDWTGTGELFF.